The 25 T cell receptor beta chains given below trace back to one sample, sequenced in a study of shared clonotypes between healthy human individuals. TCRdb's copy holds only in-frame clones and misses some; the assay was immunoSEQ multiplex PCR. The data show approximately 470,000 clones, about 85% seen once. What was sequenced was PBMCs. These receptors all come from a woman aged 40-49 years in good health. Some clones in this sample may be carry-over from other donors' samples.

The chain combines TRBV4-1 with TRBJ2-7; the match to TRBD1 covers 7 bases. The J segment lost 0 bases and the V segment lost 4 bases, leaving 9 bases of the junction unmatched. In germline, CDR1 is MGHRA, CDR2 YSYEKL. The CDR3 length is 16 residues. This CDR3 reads CASSRRQGFPSYEQYF. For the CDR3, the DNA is TGCGCCAGCAGCCGCCGACAGGGTTTCCCCTCCTACGAGCAGTACTTC.

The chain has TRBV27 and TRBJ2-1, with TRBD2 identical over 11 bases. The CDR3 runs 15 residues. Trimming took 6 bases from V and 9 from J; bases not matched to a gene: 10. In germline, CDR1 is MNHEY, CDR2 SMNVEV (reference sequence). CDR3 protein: CASRFSSGREGEQFF. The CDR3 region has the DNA TGTGCCAGCAGATTCAGTAGCGGGAGGGAAGGTGAGCAGTTCTTC.

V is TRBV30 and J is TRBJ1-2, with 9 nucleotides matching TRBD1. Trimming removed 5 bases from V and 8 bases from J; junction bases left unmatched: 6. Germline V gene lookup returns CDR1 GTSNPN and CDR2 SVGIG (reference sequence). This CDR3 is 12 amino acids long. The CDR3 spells CAWLGQGMGYTF. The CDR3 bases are TGTGCCTGGCTTGGACAGGGGATGGGCTACACCTTC.

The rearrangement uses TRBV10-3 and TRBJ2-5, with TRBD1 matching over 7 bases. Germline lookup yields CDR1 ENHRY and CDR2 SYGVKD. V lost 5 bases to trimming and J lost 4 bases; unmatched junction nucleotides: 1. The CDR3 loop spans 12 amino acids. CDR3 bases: TGTGCCATCAGTCCAGGGGGAGAGACCCAGTACTTC. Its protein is CAISPGGETQYF.

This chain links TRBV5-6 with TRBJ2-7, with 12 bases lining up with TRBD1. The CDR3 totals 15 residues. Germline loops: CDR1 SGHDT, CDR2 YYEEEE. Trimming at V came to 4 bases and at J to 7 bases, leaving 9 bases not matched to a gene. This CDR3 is CASSTGTGGSWEQYF. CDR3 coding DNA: TGTGCCAGCAGCACGGGGACAGGGGGCTCGTGGGAGCAGTACTTC.

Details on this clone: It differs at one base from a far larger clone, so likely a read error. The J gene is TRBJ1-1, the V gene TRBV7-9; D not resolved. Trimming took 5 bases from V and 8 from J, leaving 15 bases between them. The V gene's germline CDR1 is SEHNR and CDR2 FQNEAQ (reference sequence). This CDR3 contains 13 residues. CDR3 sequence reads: CASSPGWWREAFF. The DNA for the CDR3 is TGTGCCAGCAGCCCTGGGTGGTGGCGGGAAGCTTTCTTT.

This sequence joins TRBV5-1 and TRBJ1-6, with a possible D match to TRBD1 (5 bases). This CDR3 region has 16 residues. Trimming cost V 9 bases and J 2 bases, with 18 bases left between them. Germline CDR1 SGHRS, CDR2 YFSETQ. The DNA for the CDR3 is TGCGCCAAACCCCCAATTTTGACAGCCTATAATTCACCCCTCCACTTT. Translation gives CAKPPILTAYNSPLHF.

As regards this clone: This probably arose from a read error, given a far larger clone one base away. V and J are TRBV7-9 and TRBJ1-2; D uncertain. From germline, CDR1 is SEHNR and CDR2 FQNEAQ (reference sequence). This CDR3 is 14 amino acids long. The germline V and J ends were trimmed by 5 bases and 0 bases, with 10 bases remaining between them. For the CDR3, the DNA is TGTGCCAGCAGCCTCGCCGTTTCTAACTATGGCTACACCTTC. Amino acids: CASSLAVSNYGYTF.

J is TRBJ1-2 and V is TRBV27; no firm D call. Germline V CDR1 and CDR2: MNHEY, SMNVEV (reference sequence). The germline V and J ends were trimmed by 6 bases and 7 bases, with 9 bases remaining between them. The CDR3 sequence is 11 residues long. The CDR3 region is CASRAQSGYTF. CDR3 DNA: TGTGCCAGCAGAGCCCAGAGTGGCTACACCTTC.

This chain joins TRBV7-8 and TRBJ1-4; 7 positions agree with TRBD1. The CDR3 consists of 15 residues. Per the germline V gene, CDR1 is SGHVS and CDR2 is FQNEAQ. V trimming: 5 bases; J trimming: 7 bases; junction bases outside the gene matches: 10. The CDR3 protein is CASSGGQPVGEKLFF. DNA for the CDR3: TGTGCCAGCAGCGGGGGACAGCCGGTGGGTGAAAAACTGTTTTTT.

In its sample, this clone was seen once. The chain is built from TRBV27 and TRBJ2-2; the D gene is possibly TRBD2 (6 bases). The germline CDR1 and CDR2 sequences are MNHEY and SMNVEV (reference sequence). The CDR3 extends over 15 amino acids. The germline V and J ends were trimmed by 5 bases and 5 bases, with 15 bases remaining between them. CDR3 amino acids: CASSPQGLWTGELFF. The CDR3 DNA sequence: TGTGCCAGCAGTCCCCAGGGACTGTGGACCGGGGAGCTGTTTTTT.

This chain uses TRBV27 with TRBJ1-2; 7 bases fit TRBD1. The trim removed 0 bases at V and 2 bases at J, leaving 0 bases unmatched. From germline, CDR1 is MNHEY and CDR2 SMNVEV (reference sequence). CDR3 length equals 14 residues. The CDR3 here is CASSLSDRNYGYTF. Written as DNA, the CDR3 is TGTGCCAGCAGTTTATCGGACAGGAACTATGGCTACACCTTC.

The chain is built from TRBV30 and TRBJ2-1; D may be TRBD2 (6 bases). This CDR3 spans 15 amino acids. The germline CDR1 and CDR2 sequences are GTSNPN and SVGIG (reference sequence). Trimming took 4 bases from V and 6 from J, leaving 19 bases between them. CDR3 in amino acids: CAWTGSWGIGNEQFF. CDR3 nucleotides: TGTGCCTGGACCGGGAGTTGGGGAATCGGCAATGAGCAGTTCTTC.

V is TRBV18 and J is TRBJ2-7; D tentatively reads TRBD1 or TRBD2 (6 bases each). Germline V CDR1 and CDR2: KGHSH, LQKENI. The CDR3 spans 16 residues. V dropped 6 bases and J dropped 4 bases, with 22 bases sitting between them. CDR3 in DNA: TGTGCCAGCTCGCCTCAGGGGATGGGGGGAAGATACGAGCAGTACTTC. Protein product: CASSPQGMGGRYEQYF.

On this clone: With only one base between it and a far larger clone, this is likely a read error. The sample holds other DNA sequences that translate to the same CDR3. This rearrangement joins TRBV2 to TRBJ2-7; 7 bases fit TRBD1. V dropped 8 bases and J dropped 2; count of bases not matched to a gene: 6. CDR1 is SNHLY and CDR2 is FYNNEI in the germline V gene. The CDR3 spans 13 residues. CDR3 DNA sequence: TGTGCCAGCCAGTACAGGGGTCCCTACGAGCAGTACTTC. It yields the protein CASQYRGPYEQYF.

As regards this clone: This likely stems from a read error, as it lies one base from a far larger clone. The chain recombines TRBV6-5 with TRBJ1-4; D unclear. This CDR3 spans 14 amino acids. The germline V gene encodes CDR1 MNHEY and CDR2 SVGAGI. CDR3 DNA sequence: TGTGCCAGCAGTTCCCGGGAGGCCCCCGGAAAACTGTCTTTT. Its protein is CASSSREAPGKLSF.

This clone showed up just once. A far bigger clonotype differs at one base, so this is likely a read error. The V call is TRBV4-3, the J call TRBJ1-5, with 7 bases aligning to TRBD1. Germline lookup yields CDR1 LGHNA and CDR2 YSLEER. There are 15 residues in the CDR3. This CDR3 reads CASSQDDLGGQPKHF. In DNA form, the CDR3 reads TGCGCCAGCAGCCAAGATGACTTAGGGGGACAGCCCAAGCATTTT.

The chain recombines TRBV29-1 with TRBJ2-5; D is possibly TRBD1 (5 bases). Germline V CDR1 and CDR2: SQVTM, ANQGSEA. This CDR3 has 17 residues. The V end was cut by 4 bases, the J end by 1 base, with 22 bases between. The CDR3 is CSVVNFWVAGPQETQYF. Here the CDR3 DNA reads TGCAGCGTTGTTAACTTCTGGGTAGCAGGGCCCCAAGAGACCCAGTACTTC.

The CDR3 sequence: CASSSARAGYGYTF. The DNA for the CDR3 is TGTGCCAGCAGCTCAGCCAGGGCGGGCTATGGCTACACCTTC. This chain connects TRBV9 to TRBJ1-2; D may be TRBD1 (5 bases). V was cut by 4 bases and J by 4 bases, with 14 bases left in between. This CDR3 comprises 14 residues. In germline, CDR1 is SGDLS, CDR2 YYNGEE.

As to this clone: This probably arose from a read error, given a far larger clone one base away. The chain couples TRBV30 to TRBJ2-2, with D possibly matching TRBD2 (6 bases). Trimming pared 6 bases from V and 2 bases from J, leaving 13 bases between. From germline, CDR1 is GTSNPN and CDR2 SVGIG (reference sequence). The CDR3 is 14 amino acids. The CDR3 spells CACSRDFNTGELFF. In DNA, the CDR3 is TGTGCCTGTAGCCGGGACTTCAACACCGGGGAGCTGTTTTTT. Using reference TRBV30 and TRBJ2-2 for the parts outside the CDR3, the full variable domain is SQTIHQWPATLVQPVGSPLSLECTVEGTSNPNLYWYRQAAGRGLQLLFYSVGIGQISSEVPQNLSASRPQDRQFILSSKKLLLSDSGFYLCACSRDFNTGELFFGEGSRLTVL.

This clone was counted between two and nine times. CDR3 amino acids: CASSRQLPPNNEQFF. DNA of the CDR3: TGCGCCAGCAGTCGCCAGCTTCCCCCTAACAATGAGCAGTTCTTC. The chain carries TRBV5-1 and TRBJ2-1, with D unresolved. The CDR3 loop spans 15 amino acids. Germline CDR1 is SGHRS and CDR2 is YFSETQ. With 5 bases removed from V and 5 bases from J, the gap between germline ends came to 17 bases. The full variable domain, rest sourced from reference TRBV5-1 and TRBJ2-1, is KAGVTQTPRYLIKTRGQQVTLSCSPISGHRSVSWYQQTPGQGLQFLFEYFSETQRNKGNFPGRFSGRQFSNSRSEMNVSTLELGDSALYLCASSRQLPPNNEQFFGPGTRLTVL.

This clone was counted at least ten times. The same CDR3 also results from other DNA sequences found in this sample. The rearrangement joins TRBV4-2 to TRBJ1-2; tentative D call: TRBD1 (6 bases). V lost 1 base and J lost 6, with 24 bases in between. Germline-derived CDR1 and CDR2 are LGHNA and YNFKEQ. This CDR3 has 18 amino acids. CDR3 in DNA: TGTGCCAGCAGCCAAGTTGTAGGCTTGTGGGGGCAGGGGAATGGCTACACCTTC. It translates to CASSQVVGLWGQGNGYTF.

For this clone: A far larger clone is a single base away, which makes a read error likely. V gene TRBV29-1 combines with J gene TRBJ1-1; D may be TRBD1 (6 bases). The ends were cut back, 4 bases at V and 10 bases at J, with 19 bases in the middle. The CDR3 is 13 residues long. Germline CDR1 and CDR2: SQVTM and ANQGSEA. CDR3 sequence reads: CSVVRTEGSGAFF. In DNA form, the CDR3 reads TGCAGCGTTGTTAGGACAGAGGGCTCTGGAGCTTTCTTT.

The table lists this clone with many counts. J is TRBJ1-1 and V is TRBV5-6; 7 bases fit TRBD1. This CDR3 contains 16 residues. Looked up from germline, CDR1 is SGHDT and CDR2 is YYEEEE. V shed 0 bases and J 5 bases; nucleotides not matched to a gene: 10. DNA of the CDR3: TGTGCCAGCAGCTTGGGAAAGGGGGCGCAGGGGACTGAAGCTTTCTTT. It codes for CASSLGKGAQGTEAFF.

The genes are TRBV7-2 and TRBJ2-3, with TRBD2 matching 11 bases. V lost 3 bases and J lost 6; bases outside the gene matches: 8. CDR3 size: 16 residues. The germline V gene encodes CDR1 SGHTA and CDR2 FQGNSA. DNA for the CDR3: TGTGCCAGCAGCTTGGCTAGCGGGAGGCGGGAGGATACGCAGTATTTT. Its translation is CASSLASGRREDTQYF.